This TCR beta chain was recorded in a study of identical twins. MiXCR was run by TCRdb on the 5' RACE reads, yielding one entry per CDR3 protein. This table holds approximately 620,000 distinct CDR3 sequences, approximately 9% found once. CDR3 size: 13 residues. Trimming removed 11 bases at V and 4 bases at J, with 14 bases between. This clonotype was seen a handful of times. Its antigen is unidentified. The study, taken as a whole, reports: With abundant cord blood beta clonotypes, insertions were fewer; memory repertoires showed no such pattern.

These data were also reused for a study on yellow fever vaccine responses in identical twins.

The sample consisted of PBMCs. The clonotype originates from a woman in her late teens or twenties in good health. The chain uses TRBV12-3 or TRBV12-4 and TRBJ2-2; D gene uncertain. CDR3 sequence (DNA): TGTGCCCGGCCCATCACCACCACCGGGGAGCTGTTTTTT. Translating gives CARPITTTGELFF.